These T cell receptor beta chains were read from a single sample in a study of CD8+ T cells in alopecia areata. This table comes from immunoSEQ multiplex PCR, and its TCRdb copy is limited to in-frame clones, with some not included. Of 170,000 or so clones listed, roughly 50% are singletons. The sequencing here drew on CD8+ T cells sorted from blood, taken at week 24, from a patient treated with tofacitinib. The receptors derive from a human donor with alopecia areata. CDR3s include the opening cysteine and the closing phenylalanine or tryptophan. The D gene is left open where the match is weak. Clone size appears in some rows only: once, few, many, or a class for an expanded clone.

CDR3 protein: CASSPPTGTGEQYF
CDR3 DNA: TGCGCCAGCAGCCCGCCGACAGGGACGGGCGAGCAGTACTTC
J gene: TRBJ2-7
D gene: TRBD1
clone size: few
V gene: TRBV4-1

CDR3 protein: CASSQDNGNYGYTF
CDR3 DNA: TGCGCCAGCAGCCAAGACAATGGAAACTATGGCTACACCTTC
J gene: TRBJ1-2
D gene: -
clone size: -
V gene: TRBV4-1

CDR3 protein: CSVEPFLAGVYNEQFF
CDR3 DNA: TGCAGCGTTGAACCCTTTCTAGCGGGGGTTTACAATGAGCAGTTCTTC
J gene: TRBJ2-1
D gene: TRBD2
clone size: -
V gene: TRBV29-1

CDR3 protein: CASSVEGGGALPETQYF
CDR3 DNA: TGTGCCAGCAGCGTAGAAGGCGGGGGGGCGCTTCCAGAGACCCAGTACTTC
J gene: TRBJ2-5
D gene: TRBD2
clone size: -
V gene: TRBV9

CDR3 protein: CASSVEVVTDTQYF
CDR3 DNA: TGTGCCAGCAGCGTAGAAGTAGTGACAGATACGCAGTATTTT
J gene: TRBJ2-3
D gene: -
clone size: -
V gene: TRBV9

CDR3 protein: CASSINTGVFQYF
CDR3 DNA: TGCGCCAGCAGCATCAATACGGGGGTTTTTCAGTACTTC
J gene: TRBJ2-5
D gene: -
clone size: -
V gene: TRBV5-1

CDR3 protein: CALTRTGPYEQYF
CDR3 DNA: TGTGCCTTAACGCGGACAGGGCCCTACGAGCAGTACTTC
J gene: TRBJ2-7
D gene: TRBD1
clone size: -
V gene: TRBV6-1

CDR3 protein: CASSLGVRGPHEQYF
CDR3 DNA: TGTGCCAGCAGCTTAGGCGTCAGGGGGCCCCACGAGCAGTACTTC
J gene: TRBJ2-7
D gene: TRBD1
clone size: -
V gene: TRBV13

CDR3 protein: CASTEGADTEAFF
CDR3 DNA: TGTGCCAGCACCGAGGGCGCGGACACTGAAGCTTTCTTT
J gene: TRBJ1-1
D gene: -
clone size: -
V gene: TRBV9

CDR3 protein: CASSETNRGRRETQYF
CDR3 DNA: TGTGCCAGCAGTGAAACCAACAGGGGGCGTAGGGAGACCCAGTACTTC
J gene: TRBJ2-5
D gene: TRBD1
clone size: few
V gene: TRBV25-1

CDR3 protein: CASSQDRYQPQHF
CDR3 DNA: TGTGCCAGCTCACAGGACAGGTATCAGCCCCAGCATTTT
J gene: TRBJ1-5
D gene: TRBD1
clone size: -
V gene: TRBV18

CDR3 protein: CASSLGTGDYGYTF
CDR3 DNA: TGTGCCAGCAGCCTGGGGACAGGGGACTATGGCTACACCTTC
J gene: TRBJ1-2
D gene: TRBD1
clone size: -
V gene: TRBV9

CDR3 protein: CSVEVSGTYYEQYF
CDR3 DNA: TGCAGCGTTGAGGTTTCAGGGACGTACTACGAGCAGTACTTC
J gene: TRBJ2-7
D gene: -
clone size: -
V gene: TRBV29-1

CDR3 protein: CASSPSGEQYF
CDR3 DNA: TGTGCCAGCAGCCCCAGCGGCGAGCAGTACTTC
J gene: TRBJ2-7
D gene: -
clone size: -
V gene: TRBV5-5